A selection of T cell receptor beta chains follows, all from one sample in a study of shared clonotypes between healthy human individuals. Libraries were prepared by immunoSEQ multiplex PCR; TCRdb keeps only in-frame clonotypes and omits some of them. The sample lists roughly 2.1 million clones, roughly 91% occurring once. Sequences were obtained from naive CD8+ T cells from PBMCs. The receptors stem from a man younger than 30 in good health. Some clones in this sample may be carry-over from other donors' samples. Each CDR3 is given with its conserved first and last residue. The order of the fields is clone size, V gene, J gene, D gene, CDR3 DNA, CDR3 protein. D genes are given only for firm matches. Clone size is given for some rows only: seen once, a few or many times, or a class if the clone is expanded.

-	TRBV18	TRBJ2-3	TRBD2	TGTGCCAGCTCCCCCGGGAGGCTAGATACGCAGTATTTT	CASSPGRLDTQYF
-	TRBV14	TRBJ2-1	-	TGTGCCAGCAGCCCGAAAGGTCGCCTGAATGAGCAGTTCTTC	CASSPKGRLNEQFF
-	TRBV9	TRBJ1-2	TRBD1	TGTGCCAGCAGCGTAGGGCAGGGGGAAACCCCAAACTATGGCTACACCTTC	CASSVGQGETPNYGYTF
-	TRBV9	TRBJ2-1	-	TGTGCCAGCAGCGTAGGAACCTGGGGGATCAATGAGCAGTTCTTC	CASSVGTWGINEQFF
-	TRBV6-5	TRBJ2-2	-	TGTGCCAGCAGTTACTCCTTTGCCGGGGAGCTGTTTTTT	CASSYSFAGELFF
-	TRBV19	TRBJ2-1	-	TGTGCCAGTAGTATCTCAGACAGGCCCGAGCAGTTCTTC	CASSISDRPEQFF
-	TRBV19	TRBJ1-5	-	TGTGCCAGCTTAGATAATTATAGCAATCAGCCCCAGCATTTT	CASLDNYSNQPQHF
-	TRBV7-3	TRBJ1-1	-	TGTGCCAGCAGCTTAACCGTGGGGGGACGTACTGAAGCTTTCTTT	CASSLTVGGRTEAFF
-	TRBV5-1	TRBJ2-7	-	TGCGCCAGCAGCCCCCCGTACGCGGGGCAGGGAATGCGCGAGCAGTACTTC	CASSPPYAGQGMREQYF
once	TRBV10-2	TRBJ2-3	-	TGCGCCAGCATGCAGGGCACAGATACGCAGTATTTT	CASMQGTDTQYF
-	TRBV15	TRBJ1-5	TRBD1	TGTGCCACCAGCAGCGACAGGGGAGGGCAGCCCCAGCATTTT	CATSSDRGGQPQHF
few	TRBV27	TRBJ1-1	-	TGTGCCAGTAAGGACTCTGGGGACACTGAAGCTTTCTTT	CASKDSGDTEAFF
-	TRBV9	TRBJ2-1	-	TGTGCCAGCTCTGGTCTGAGCTACAATGAGCAGTTCTTC	CASSGLSYNEQFF
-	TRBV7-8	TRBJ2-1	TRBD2	TGTGCCAGCAGCTTAAGCGGGAGGCGAGACAATGAGCAGTTCTTC	CASSLSGRRDNEQFF
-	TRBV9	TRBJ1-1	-	TGTGCCAGCAGTCCCTGGGGGAGGGGCGGGGACACTGAAGCTTTCTTT	CASSPWGRGGDTEAFF
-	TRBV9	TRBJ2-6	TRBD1	TGTGCCAGCAGCGGTGACAGGGGCCCCATATCAAGCTCTGGGGCCAACGTCCTGACTTTC	CASSGDRGPISSSGANVLTF
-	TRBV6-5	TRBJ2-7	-	TGTGCCAGCAGGAGTGAAGCTTACGAGCAGTACTTC	CASRSEAYEQYF
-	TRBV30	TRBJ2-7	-	TGTGCCTGGCAGGGAGCCTACGAGCAGTACTTC	CAWQGAYEQYF
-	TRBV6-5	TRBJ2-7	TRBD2	TGTGCCAGCAGTTACTCGACCTGGGGGACTAGCTACGAGCAGTACTTC	CASSYSTWGTSYEQYF
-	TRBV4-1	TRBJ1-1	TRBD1	TGCGCCAGCAGCCCGGGACAGGGGAACGCTGAAGCTTTCTTT	CASSPGQGNAEAFF
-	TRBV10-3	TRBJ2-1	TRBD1	TGTGCCATCAGTGAGCCCAGCGACAGGGTTTACAATGAGCAGTTCTTC	CAISEPSDRVYNEQFF
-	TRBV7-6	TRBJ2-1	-	TGTGCCAGCAGCTTATTGGGGGAAGGAGGTGAGCAGTTCTTC	CASSLLGEGGEQFF